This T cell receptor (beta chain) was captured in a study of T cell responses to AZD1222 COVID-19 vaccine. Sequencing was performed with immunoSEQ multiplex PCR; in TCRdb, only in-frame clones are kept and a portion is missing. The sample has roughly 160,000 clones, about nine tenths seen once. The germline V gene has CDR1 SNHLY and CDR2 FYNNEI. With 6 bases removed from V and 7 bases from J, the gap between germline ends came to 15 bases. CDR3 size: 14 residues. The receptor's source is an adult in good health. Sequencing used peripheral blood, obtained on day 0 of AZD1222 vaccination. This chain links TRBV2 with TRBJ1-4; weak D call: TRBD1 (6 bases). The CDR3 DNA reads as TGTGCCAGCAGAACCGGACAGCGTCCTGAAAAACTGTTTTTT. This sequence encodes CASRTGQRPEKLFF.